The clone carrying this T cell receptor beta chain was found once. Its antigen is not identified. This CDR3 is built from 17 residues. V lost 4 bases and J 1 base, leaving 16 bases between the germline ends. The germline V gene has CDR1 KGHSH and CDR2 LQKENI. Some clones are missing from TCRdb's copy, which holds only in-frame ones; the method was immunoSEQ multiplex PCR. The table shows about 83,000 clones, with about 88% occurring only once. The source of the sample is a study of OX40 agonist ivuxolimab in advanced cancers. Study-wide points: In the 0.1-3.0 mg/kg groups, partial responders showed among the lowest expansion. CD8+ T cells showed, on average, more clonal expansion than CD4+ cells. Clones of CD4+ and CD8+ blood T cells grew by week 6 at doses of 0.1 to 3.0 mg/kg.

No patient had autoimmune disease or received systemic immunosuppression. The receptor was derived from an adult with an advanced solid tumor such as melanoma, head and neck, liver or kidney cancer. The sequences come from CD4+ or CD8+ T cells sorted from blood, collected in a trial of the OX40 agonist ivuxolimab. The gene calls are TRBV18 and TRBJ1-4; the D gene is possibly TRBD1 (6 bases). The CDR3 region has the DNA TGTGCCAGCTCACGGAACAGGGAAAGGGGAACTAATGAAAAACTGTTTTTT. Amino acid sequence: CASSRNRERGTNEKLFF. The full variable domain, its missing parts supplied by reference TRBV18 and TRBJ1-4, is NAGVMQNPRHLVRRRGQEARLRCSPMKGHSHVYWYRQLPEEGLKFMVYLQKENIIDESGMPKERFSAEFPKEGPSILRIQQVVRGDSAAYFCASSRNRERGTNEKLFFGSGTQLSVL.